This T cell receptor beta chain was observed in a study of T cell responses to AZD1222 COVID-19 vaccine. Study-wide points: Just a handful of people given AZD1222 tested seropositive at baseline. All repertoire sampling was performed exclusively after the peak T cell response. Donors in the cohort were predominantly white British and more often female, and clonal diversity was possibly underestimated.

Clones were sequenced by immunoSEQ multiplex PCR, and TCRdb holds only the in-frame ones, with some missing. The top ten hold 1.5% to 2% of the sample, which has more than 150,000 clones, 94% seen once. As regards this clone: Its antigen is unidentified.

Analysis merged second doses at about 4 or about 12 weeks. In germline, CDR1 is MNHNS, CDR2 SASEGT. Between the trimmed V and J ends, which lost 2 bases and 7 bases, there was a span of 17 bases. This CDR3 region has 15 residues. Sequencing used peripheral blood, obtained 28 days after the second AZD1222 dose. The genes are TRBV6-1 and TRBJ2-5, with unresolved D. This TCR was recovered from an adult who received the AZD1222 COVID-19 vaccine. CDR3 protein: CASSERGQSRWTQYF. CDR3 sequence (DNA): TGTGCCAGCAGTGAAAGAGGTCAGTCCAGATGGACCCAGTACTTC.